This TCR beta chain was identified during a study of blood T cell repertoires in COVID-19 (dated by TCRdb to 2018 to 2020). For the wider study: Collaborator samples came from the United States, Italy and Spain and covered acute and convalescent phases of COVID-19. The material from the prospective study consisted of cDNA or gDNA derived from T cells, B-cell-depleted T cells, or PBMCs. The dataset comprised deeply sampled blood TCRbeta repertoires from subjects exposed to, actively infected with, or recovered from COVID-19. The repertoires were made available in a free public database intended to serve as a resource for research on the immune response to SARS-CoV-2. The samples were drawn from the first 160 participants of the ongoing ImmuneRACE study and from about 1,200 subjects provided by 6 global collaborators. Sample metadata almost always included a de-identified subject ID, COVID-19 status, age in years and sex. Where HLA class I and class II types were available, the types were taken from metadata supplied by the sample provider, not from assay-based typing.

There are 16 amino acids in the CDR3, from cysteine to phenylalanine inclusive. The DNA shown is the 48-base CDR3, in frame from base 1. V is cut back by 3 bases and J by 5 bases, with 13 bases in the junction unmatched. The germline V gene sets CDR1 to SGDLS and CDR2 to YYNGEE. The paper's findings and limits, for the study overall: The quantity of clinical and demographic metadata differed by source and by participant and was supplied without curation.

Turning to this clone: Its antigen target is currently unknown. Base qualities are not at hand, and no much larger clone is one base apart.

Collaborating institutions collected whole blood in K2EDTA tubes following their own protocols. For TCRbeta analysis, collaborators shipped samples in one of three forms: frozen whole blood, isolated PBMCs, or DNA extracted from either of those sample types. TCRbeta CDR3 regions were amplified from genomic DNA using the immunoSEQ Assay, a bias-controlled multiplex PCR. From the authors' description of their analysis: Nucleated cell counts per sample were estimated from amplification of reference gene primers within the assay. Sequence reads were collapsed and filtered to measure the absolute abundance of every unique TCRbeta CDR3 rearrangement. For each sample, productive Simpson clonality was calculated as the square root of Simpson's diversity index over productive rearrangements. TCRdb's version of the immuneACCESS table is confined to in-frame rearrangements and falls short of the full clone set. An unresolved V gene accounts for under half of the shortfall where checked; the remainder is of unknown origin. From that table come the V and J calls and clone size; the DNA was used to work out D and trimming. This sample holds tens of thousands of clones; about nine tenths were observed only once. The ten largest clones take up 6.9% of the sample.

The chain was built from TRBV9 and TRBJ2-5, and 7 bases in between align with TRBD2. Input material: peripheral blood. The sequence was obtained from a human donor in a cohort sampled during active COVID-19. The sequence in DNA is TGTGCCAGCAGCGCAGGAGGACTAGGGATCCTGGAGACCCAGTACTTC. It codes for CASSAGGLGILETQYF. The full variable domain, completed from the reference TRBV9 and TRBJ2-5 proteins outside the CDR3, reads DSGVTQTPKHLITATGQRVTLRCSPRSGDLSVYWYQQSLDQGLQFLIQYYNGEERAKGNILERFSAQQFPDLHSELNLSSLELGDSALYFCASSAGGLGILETQYFGPGTRLLVL.